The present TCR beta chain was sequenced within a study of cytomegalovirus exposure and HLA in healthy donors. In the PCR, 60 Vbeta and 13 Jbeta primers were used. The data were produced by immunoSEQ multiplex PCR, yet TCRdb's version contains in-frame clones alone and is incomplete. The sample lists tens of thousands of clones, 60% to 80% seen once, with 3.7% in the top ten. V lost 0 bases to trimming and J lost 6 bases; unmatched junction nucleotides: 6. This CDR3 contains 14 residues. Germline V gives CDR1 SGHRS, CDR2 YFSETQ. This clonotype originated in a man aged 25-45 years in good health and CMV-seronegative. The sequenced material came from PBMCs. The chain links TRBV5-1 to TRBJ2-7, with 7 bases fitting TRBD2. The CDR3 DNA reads TGCGCCAGCAGCTTGGGGGAGGGCCCCCGCGAGCAGTACTTC. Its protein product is CASSLGEGPREQYF.